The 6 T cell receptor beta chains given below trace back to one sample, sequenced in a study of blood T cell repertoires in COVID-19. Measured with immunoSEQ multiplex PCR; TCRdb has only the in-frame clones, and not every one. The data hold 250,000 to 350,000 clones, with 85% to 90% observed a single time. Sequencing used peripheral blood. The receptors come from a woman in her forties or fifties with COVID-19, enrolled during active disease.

CDR3 region: CASSLVTGGTDTQYF. In nucleotides, the CDR3 is TGTGCCAGCAGCTTAGTAACGGGAGGCACAGATACGCAGTATTTT. V gene TRBV11-2 combines with J gene TRBJ2-3; D is perhaps TRBD2 (6 bases). Germline V CDR1 and CDR2: SGHAT, FQNNGV. V was pared by 1 base and J by 1 base, with 9 bases between. The CDR3 totals 15 residues.

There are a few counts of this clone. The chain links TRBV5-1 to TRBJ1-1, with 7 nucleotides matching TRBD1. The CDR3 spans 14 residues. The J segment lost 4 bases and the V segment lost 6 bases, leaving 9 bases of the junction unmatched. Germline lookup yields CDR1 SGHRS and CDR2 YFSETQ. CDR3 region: CASTYIQGFTEAFF. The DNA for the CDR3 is TGCGCCAGCACCTACATACAGGGGTTCACTGAAGCTTTCTTT. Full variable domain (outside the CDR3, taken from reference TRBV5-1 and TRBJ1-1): KAGVTQTPRYLIKTRGQQVTLSCSPISGHRSVSWYQQTPGQGLQFLFEYFSETQRNKGNFPGRFSGRQFSNSRSEMNVSTLELGDSALYLCASTYIQGFTEAFFGQGTRLTVV.

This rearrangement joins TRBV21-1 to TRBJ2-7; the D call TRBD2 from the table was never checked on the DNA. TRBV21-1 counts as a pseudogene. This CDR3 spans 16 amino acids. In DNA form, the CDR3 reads TGTGCCAGCAGCAAAGGCGGGCCAGGTTCCCCCTACGAGCAGTACTTC. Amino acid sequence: CASSKGGPGSPYEQYF.

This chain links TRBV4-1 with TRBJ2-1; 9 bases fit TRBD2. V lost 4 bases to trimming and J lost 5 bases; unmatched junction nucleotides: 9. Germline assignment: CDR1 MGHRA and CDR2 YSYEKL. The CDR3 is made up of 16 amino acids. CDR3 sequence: CASSLLGLAGHNEQFF. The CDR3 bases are TGCGCCAGCAGCCTCCTAGGGCTAGCGGGGCACAATGAGCAGTTCTTC.

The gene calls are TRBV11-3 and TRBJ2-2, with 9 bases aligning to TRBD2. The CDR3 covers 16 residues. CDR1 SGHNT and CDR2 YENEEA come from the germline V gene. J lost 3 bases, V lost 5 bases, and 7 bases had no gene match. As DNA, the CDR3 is TGTGCCAGCAGCGACCTACTAGCGGGCGACACCGGGGAGCTGTTTTTT. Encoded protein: CASSDLLAGDTGELFF.

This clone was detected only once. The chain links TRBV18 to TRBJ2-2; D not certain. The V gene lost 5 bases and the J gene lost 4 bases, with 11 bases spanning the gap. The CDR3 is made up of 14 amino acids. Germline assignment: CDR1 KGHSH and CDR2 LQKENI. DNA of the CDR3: TGTGCCAGCTCAGGCTTCGTGGCCACCGGGGAGCTGTTTTTT. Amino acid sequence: CASSGFVATGELFF.